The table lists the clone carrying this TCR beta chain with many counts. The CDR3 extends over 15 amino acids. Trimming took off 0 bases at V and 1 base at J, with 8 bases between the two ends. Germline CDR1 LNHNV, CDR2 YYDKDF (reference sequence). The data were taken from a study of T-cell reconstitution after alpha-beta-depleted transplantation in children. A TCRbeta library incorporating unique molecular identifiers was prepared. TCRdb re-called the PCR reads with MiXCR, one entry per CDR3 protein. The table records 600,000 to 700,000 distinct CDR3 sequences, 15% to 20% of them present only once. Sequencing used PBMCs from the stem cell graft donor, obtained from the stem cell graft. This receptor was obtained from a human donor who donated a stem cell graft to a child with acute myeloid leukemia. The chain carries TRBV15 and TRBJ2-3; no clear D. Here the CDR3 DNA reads TGTGCCACCAGCAGAGATTACGCTCGCACAGATACGCAGTATTTT. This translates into CATSRDYARTDTQYF.